This is a list of T cell receptor beta chains from one sample in a study of T cell changes during pregnancy in multiple sclerosis. Profiled with immunoSEQ multiplex PCR; TCRdb holds only in-frame clones, not every one. The sample includes some 37,000 clones, 70% to 90% of them seen just once. The specimen comprised CD8+ T cells from peripheral blood mononuclear cells, sampled in the third trimester of pregnancy. The receptor set was obtained from a female donor with multiple sclerosis, enrolled in a pregnancy study. Both conserved end residues are part of each CDR3.

V gene,CDR3 protein
TRBV6-5,CASSYQGFTGELFF
TRBV30,CAWSSGSEPSQHF
TRBV9,CASSAGTSGYEQYF
TRBV6-6,CASSLHRTNYGYTF
TRBV6-4,CASSGGQGDTNEQFF
TRBV5-8,CASSAQGPSSGNTIYF
TRBV5-6,CASSFPGQRNYGYTF
TRBV7-9,CASSVSGGENTEAFF
TRBV6-4,CASSDLAGASSYEQYF
TRBV5-5,CASSWAGGNTEAFF
TRBV4-3,CASSQLRGERGVHSYNEQFF
TRBV4-3,CASSPRRTVGGYGYTF
TRBV5-4,CASSHVQDINSPLHF
TRBV4-1,CASSQEDSMNTEAFF
TRBV27,CAVVRGTEAFF
TRBV19,CASRGGGVTNEKLFF
TRBV5-6,CASTSGQGVSEAFF
TRBV27,CASRRTGTHRQPQHF
TRBV19,CASSIQTDLQPQHF
TRBV7-6,CASSPDRTPGDTQYF
TRBV6-4,CVRTGQGVYEQYF
TRBV6-1,CARGGDGELFF
TRBV5-5,CASSLRLADYTDTQYF
TRBV7-9,CASSFTGQSPDTQYF
TRBV7-2,CASSLPSQGGSDTQYF
TRBV4-3,CASSQAHRMNTEAFF
TRBV5-1,CASGSGGPYEQYF
TRBV7-2,CASSLGSAGELFF
TRBV28,CASSPNIFPTGVANTGELFF
TRBV7-9,CASRALGIWGYTF
TRBV30,CAWHPGTGDDGYTF
TRBV7-7,CASSHGTSGTDTQYF
TRBV9,CASSGSGTSGVYEQFF
TRBV28,CASSTGGIYSNQPQHF
TRBV6-1,CASSTDRAKNTEAFF
TRBV27,CASSPGTGSAYEQYF
TRBV4-2,CASSPREGAGNQPQHF
TRBV11-2,CASSFLEASGDYYNEQFF
TRBV19,CASSSGTAYGYTF
TRBV4-2,CASSQDPGVATEAFF
TRBV19,CASMGGIQGMNTEAFF
TRBV9,CASSPRGVGTQYF
TRBV2,CASSWDRGFQPQHF
TRBV10-3,CAISEPNQETQYF
TRBV6-4,CASSDSDGANTEAFF
TRBV19,CASRSGTVRNQPQHF
TRBV5-1,CASSPKEGMNTEAFF
TRBV18,CASSPGTYSGNTIYF
TRBV5-4,CASSLIGPLGNYGYTF
TRBV21-1,CASVPGGEQFF
TRBV21-1,CASSSRCSYNEQFF
TRBV7-8,CASSLGGSVNYGYTF
TRBV19,CASSILAGGAGELFF
TRBV19,CASSGTGGQNQPQHF
TRBV13,CASSLDQVDHPSYNEQFF
TRBV7-9,CASSPDRGGFAEAFF